A selection of T cell receptor beta chains follows, all from one sample in a study of memory CD4+ T cells and cytomegalovirus serostatus. TCRdb's copy holds only in-frame clones and misses some; the assay was immunoSEQ multiplex PCR. Here the sample spans about 41,000 clones, 76% being singletons. Sequenced input: memory CD4+ T cells from blood. Every receptor here comes from an adult in good health and CMV-seronegative. Both conserved end residues are part of each CDR3. D genes are given only for firm matches. A row's size may be missing; if present it is once, few, many or a size class.

clone_size: -; v_call: TRBV28; d_call: -; j_call: TRBJ1-4; cdr3_nt: TGTGCCAGCAGTCCTCCTCGGAGGGCCCTGACGTTGAATGAAAAACTGTTTTTT; cdr3_aa: CASSPPRRALTLNEKLFF
clone_size: -; v_call: TRBV2; d_call: -; j_call: TRBJ1-1; cdr3_nt: TGTGCCAGCAGGGCAGACATGAACACTGAAGCTTTCTTT; cdr3_aa: CASRADMNTEAFF
clone_size: few; v_call: TRBV25-1; d_call: TRBD2; j_call: TRBJ2-7; cdr3_nt: TGTGCCAGCAGTGAACCCGGGACTAGGGCTTCCGAGCAGTACTTC; cdr3_aa: CASSEPGTRASEQYF
clone_size: few; v_call: TRBV7-6; d_call: -; j_call: TRBJ2-7; cdr3_nt: TGTGCCAGCAGCCTAGGAGCGGGACAGCCCTACGAGCAGTACTTC; cdr3_aa: CASSLGAGQPYEQYF
clone_size: -; v_call: TRBV5-6; d_call: TRBD1; j_call: TRBJ1-4; cdr3_nt: TGTGCCAGCAGCCTGACCTGGGACAGTGCAACTAATGAAAAACTGTTTTTT; cdr3_aa: CASSLTWDSATNEKLFF
clone_size: -; v_call: TRBV2; d_call: -; j_call: TRBJ1-6; cdr3_nt: TGTGCCAGCAGTGAAGCAGGAAGGGCAGGGTATTCACCCCTCCACTTT; cdr3_aa: CASSEAGRAGYSPLHF
clone_size: once; v_call: TRBV11-2; d_call: -; j_call: TRBJ2-1; cdr3_nt: TGTGCCAGTAGCAGTGATGGACAGCCTAACAATGAGCAGTTCTTC; cdr3_aa: CASSSDGQPNNEQFF
clone_size: few; v_call: TRBV9; d_call: -; j_call: TRBJ2-7; cdr3_nt: TGTGCCAGCGCCACAGGTCCGGACGACTACGAGCAGTACTTC; cdr3_aa: CASATGPDDYEQYF
clone_size: -; v_call: TRBV28; d_call: -; j_call: TRBJ1-1; cdr3_nt: TGTGCCAGCAGTTATGGGGGGCCGAACACTGAAGCTTTCTTT; cdr3_aa: CASSYGGPNTEAFF
clone_size: once; v_call: TRBV30; d_call: -; j_call: TRBJ2-5; cdr3_nt: TGTGCCTGGAGTTCCGGAAACCAAGAGACCCAGTACTTC; cdr3_aa: CAWSSGNQETQYF
clone_size: few; v_call: TRBV19; d_call: -; j_call: TRBJ1-5; cdr3_nt: TGTGCCAGTAGCCTCGAGAACACGAACAATCAGCCCCAGCATTTT; cdr3_aa: CASSLENTNNQPQHF
clone_size: few; v_call: TRBV30; d_call: -; j_call: TRBJ1-4; cdr3_nt: TGTGCCTGGAGCCCTGGGAGAGAAAAACTGTTTTTT; cdr3_aa: CAWSPGREKLFF
clone_size: few; v_call: TRBV6-5; d_call: -; j_call: TRBJ2-7; cdr3_nt: TGTGCCAGCGGACTTCAGGGGATCCCCTACGAGCAGTACTTC; cdr3_aa: CASGLQGIPYEQYF
clone_size: -; v_call: TRBV19; d_call: -; j_call: TRBJ2-7; cdr3_nt: TGTGCCAGTAGCCGGGACCGATACTACGAGCAGTACTTC; cdr3_aa: CASSRDRYYEQYF
clone_size: few; v_call: TRBV7-3; d_call: -; j_call: TRBJ2-2; cdr3_nt: TGTGCCAGCAGCGTCTTCGGGGGTACCGGGGAGCTGTTTTTT; cdr3_aa: CASSVFGGTGELFF
clone_size: -; v_call: TRBV6-1; d_call: -; j_call: TRBJ2-4; cdr3_nt: TGTGCCAGCAGTGATGGGGGTTTGGGGAACATTCAGTACTTC; cdr3_aa: CASSDGGLGNIQYF
clone_size: -; v_call: TRBV5-4; d_call: TRBD1; j_call: TRBJ1-1; cdr3_nt: TGTGCCAGCAGCCCGAAGGGACAGAAGAACACTGAAGCTTTCTTT; cdr3_aa: CASSPKGQKNTEAFF
clone_size: once; v_call: TRBV7-2; d_call: -; j_call: TRBJ1-3; cdr3_nt: TGTGCCAGCAGCCTGGGAGGCATTGGGACTGGAAACACCATATATTTT; cdr3_aa: CASSLGGIGTGNTIYF
clone_size: -; v_call: TRBV4-2; d_call: -; j_call: TRBJ1-3; cdr3_nt: TGTGCCAGCAGCCAAGAACCGACCTCTGGAAACACCATATATTTT; cdr3_aa: CASSQEPTSGNTIYF
clone_size: -; v_call: TRBV19; d_call: TRBD1; j_call: TRBJ2-5; cdr3_nt: TGTGCCAGTAGTACGACAGGGAACCAAGAGACCCAGTACTTC; cdr3_aa: CASSTTGNQETQYF
clone_size: -; v_call: TRBV27; d_call: TRBD1; j_call: TRBJ1-2; cdr3_nt: TGTGCCAGCAGGTCACTCCGGGACAGGGCTCACTATGGCTACACCTTC; cdr3_aa: CASRSLRDRAHYGYTF
clone_size: -; v_call: TRBV5-1; d_call: TRBD1; j_call: TRBJ1-3; cdr3_nt: TGCGCCAGCAGCTCCTCGGGACAGACGAACACCATATATTTT; cdr3_aa: CASSSSGQTNTIYF
clone_size: -; v_call: TRBV30; d_call: -; j_call: TRBJ2-5; cdr3_nt: TGTGCCTGGAGTGGGGGTATAAGGGAAGGGACCCAGTACTTC; cdr3_aa: CAWSGGIREGTQYF
clone_size: -; v_call: TRBV6-5; d_call: TRBD1; j_call: TRBJ2-1; cdr3_nt: TGTGCCAGCAGACAGGGGGGAATTTACAATGAGCAGTTCTTC; cdr3_aa: CASRQGGIYNEQFF
clone_size: once; v_call: TRBV19; d_call: -; j_call: TRBJ1-4; cdr3_nt: TGTGCCAGTAAAATTACCGTATCGCGTGAAAAACTGTTTTTT; cdr3_aa: CASKITVSREKLFF
clone_size: -; v_call: TRBV30; d_call: TRBD1; j_call: TRBJ1-2; cdr3_nt: TGTGCCTGGAACCGGGACAGGCCTTCTAGCTACACCTTC; cdr3_aa: CAWNRDRPSSYTF
clone_size: once; v_call: TRBV30; d_call: -; j_call: TRBJ2-5; cdr3_nt: TGTGCCTGGACCCTTTCGTCCCCTCGCCGAGAGACCCAGTACTTC; cdr3_aa: CAWTLSSPRRETQYF
clone_size: -; v_call: TRBV7-2; d_call: -; j_call: TRBJ2-6; cdr3_nt: TGTGCCAGCAGCTTAGATAACCGATACTCTGGGGCCAACGTCCTGACTTTC; cdr3_aa: CASSLDNRYSGANVLTF
clone_size: few; v_call: TRBV20-1; d_call: -; j_call: TRBJ1-1; cdr3_nt: TGCAGTGCTAGAGAGTACATCCGGGCTTTCTTT; cdr3_aa: CSAREYIRAFF